This TCR beta chain derives from a study of T cell repertoires in cytomegalovirus infection (dated by TCRdb to between 2018 and 2021). Looking at the study overall: Recently identified HLA-C-restricted CMV epitopes, whose presentation resists viral immunomodulation, were targeted by peptide stimulations together with well-studied HLA-B-restricted epitopes. The HLA type of each donor mattered for the analysis, because public TCR beta signatures pointed to carriage of CMV infection along with the matching HLA type.

Clipping removes 3 bases from V and 4 bases from J, with 2 as the unmatched junction base count. Based on the germline V gene, the CDR1 and CDR2 sequences are SNHLY and FYNNEI. Counted from cysteine to phenylalanine, this CDR3 has 13 amino acids. Just the 39-base CDR3 DNA is kept, in frame starting at base 1. There are many counts of this clonotype. Its antigen target is currently unknown. It has no much larger one-base neighbor in the sample; base qualities were not kept. Sample treatment or condition, as interpreted from the label and publication: in vitro stimulation with specific CMV peptide epitopes to enrich CMV-specific T cells. For sequencing, an Illumina HiSeq 1500 was employed. In-frame beta chains were kept once TCRdb had trimmed the public reads at Q25 with fastp and called clones with MiXCR. Each entry merges the rows of one CDR3 protein and shows their most common DNA and genes. Present in this sample are some 150,000 distinct CDR3 sequences, about 32% of which were seen just once. The top ten hold 45% to 60% of the sample.

Overall results and qualifications from the work: In both this cohort and an independent cohort of over 350 donors, the cumulative frequency of public TCR beta family members distinguished carriers of CMV infection plus the relevant HLA type. The ex vivo response was dominated by HLA-C-restricted CMV-specific TCR beta clonotypes, and the single most frequent clonotype in two of eight donors was supplied by these HLA-C-restricted clonotypes.

The sequences come from CD8+ T cells from cultured PBMCs, collected from culture after CMV antigen stimulation. This clonotype originated in a human donor in good health (CMV status not recorded). Some clones in this sample may be carry-over from other donors' samples. The chain is assembled from TRBV2 and TRBJ2-7, and TRBD1 matches 8 of the central bases. CDR3 reads: CASSEDRAYEQYF. DNA sequence: TGTGCCAGCAGTGAGGACAGGGCTTACGAGCAGTACTTC.